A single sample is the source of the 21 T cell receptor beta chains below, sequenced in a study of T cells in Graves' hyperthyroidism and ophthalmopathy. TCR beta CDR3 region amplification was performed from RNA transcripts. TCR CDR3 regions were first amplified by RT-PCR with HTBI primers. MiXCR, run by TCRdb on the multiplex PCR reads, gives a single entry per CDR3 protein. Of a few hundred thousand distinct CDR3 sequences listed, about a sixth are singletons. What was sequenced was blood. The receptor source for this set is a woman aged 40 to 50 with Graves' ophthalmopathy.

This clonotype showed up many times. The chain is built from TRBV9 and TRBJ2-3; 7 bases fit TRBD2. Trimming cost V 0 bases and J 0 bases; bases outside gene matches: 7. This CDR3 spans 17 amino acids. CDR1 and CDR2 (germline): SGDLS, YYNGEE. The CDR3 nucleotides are TGTGCCAGCAGCGTAGGGCTAGCGGTAACTAGCACAGATACGCAGTATTTT. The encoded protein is CASSVGLAVTSTDTQYF. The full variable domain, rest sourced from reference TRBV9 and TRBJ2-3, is DSGVTQTPKHLITATGQRVTLRCSPRSGDLSVYWYQQSLDQGLQFLIQYYNGEERAKGNILERFSAQQFPDLHSELNLSSLELGDSALYFCASSVGLAVTSTDTQYFGPGTRLTVL.

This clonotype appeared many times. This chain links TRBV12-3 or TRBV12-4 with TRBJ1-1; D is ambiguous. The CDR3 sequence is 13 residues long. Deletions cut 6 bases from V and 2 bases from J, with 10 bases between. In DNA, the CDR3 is TGTGCCAGCAGCCCTACCCTAAACACTGAAGCTTTCTTT. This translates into CASSPTLNTEAFF.

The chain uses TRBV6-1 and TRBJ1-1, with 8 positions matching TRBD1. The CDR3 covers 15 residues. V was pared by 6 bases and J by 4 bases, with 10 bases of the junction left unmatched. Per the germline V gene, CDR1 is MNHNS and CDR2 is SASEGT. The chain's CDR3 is CASRTTGEGATEAFF. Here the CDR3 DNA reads TGTGCCAGCAGGACGACAGGGGAGGGGGCCACTGAAGCTTTCTTT.

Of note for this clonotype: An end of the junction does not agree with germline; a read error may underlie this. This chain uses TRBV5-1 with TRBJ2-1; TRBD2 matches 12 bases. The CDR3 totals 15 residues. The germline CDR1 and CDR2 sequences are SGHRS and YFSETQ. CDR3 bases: TGTGCCAGCAGCTTCACTAGCGGGAGGTTTTATGAGCAGTTCTTC. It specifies CASSFTSGRFYEQFF.

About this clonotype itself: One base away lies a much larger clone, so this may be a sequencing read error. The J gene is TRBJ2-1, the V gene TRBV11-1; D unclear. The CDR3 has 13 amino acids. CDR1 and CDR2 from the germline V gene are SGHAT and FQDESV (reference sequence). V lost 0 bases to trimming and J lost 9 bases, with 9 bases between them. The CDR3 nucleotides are TGTGCCAGCAGCTTAGCGAGGTTTGGTGAGCAGTTCTTC. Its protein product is CASSLARFGEQFF.

The CDR3 loop is CASSSAGAFTDTQYF. Written as DNA, the CDR3 is TGTGCCAGCAGTTCGGCAGGGGCCTTCACAGATACGCAGTATTTT. The chain recombines TRBV27 with TRBJ2-3; TRBD1 is a possible D gene (6 bases). The CDR3 totals 15 residues. The germline V and J ends were trimmed by 4 bases and 2 bases, with 13 bases remaining between them. From germline, CDR1 is MNHEY and CDR2 SMNVEV (reference sequence).

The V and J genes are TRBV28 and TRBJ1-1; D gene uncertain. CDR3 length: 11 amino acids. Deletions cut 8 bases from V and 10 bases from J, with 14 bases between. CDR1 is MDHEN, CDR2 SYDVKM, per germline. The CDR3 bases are TGTGCCAGCGGTTGGGCGGTTGGAGCTTTCTTT. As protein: CASGWAVGAFF.

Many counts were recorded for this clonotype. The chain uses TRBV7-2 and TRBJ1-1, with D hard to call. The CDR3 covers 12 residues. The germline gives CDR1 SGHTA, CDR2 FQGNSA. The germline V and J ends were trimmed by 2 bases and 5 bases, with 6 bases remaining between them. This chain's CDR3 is CASSLKRTEAFF. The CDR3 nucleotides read TGTGCCAGCAGCTTAAAAAGGACTGAAGCTTTCTTT. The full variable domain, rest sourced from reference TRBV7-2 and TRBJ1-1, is GAGVSQSPSNKVTEKGKDVELRCDPISGHTALYWYRQSLGQGLEFLIYFQGNSAPDKSGLPSDRFSAERTGGSVSTLTIQRTQQEDSAVYLCASSLKRTEAFFGQGTRLTVV.

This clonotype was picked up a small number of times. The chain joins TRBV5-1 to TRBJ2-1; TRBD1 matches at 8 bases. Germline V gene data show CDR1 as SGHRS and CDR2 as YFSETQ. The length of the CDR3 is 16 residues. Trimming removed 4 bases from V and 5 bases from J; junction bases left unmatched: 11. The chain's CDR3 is CASSPHKDRVDNEQFF. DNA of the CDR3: TGCGCCAGCAGCCCACACAAGGACAGGGTAGACAATGAGCAGTTCTTC.

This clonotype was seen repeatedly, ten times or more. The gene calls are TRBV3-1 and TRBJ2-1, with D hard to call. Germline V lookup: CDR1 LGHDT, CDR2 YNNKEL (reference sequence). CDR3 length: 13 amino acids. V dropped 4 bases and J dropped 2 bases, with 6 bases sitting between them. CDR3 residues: CASSRRTYNEQFF. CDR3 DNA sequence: TGTGCCAGCAGCCGGCGGACCTACAATGAGCAGTTCTTC.

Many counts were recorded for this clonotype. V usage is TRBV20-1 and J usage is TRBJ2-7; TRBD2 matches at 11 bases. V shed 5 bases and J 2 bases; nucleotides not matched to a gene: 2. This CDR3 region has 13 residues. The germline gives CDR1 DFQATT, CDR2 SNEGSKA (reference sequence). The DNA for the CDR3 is TGCAGTGCTTCGGGACTAGCGGCCTACGAGCAGTACTTC. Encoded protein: CSASGLAAYEQYF.

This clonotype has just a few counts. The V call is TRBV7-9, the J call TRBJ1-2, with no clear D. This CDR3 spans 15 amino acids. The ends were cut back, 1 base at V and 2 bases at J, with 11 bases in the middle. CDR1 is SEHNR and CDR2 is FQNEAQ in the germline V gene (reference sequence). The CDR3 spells CASSLDPPLNYGYTF. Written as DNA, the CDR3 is TGTGCCAGCAGCTTAGATCCACCGCTCAACTATGGCTACACCTTC.

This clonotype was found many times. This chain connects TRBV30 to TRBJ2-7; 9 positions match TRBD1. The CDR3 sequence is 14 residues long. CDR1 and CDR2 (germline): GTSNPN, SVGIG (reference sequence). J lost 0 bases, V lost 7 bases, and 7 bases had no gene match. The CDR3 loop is CAFSGQGNSYEQYF. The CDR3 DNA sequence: TGTGCCTTCTCCGGACAGGGGAACTCCTACGAGCAGTACTTC.

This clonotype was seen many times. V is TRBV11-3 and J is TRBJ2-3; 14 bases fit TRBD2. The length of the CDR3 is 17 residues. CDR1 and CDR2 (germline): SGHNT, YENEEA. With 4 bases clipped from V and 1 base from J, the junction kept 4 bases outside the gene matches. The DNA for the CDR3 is TGTGCCAGCAGCTCCGGGACTAGCGGGAGAGGCACAGATACGCAGTATTTT. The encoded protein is CASSSGTSGRGTDTQYF.

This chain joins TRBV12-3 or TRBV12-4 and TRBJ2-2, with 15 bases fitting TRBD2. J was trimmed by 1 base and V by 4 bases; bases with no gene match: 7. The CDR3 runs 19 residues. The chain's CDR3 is CASSYRTSGRAMNTGELFF. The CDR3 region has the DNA TGTGCCAGCAGTTACCGGACTAGCGGGAGGGCCATGAACACCGGGGAGCTGTTTTTT.

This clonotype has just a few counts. CDR3 nucleotide sequence: TGTGCCAGCAGCGTTGGGACAGGCGGAGCGCAGTACTTC. Translated: CASSVGTGGAQYF. The rearrangement joins TRBV11-2 to TRBJ2-7; 8 bases line up with TRBD1. There are 13 residues in the CDR3. Looked up from germline, CDR1 is SGHAT and CDR2 is FQNNGV. With V trimmed by 5 bases and J by 9 bases, 9 bases remained unmatched.

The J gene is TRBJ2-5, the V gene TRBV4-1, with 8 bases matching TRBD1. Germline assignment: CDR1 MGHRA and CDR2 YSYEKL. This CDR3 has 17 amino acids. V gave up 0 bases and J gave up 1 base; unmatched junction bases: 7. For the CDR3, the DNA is TGCGCCAGCAGCCAAGATGGTACAGGGGGGATCCAAGAGACCCAGTACTTC. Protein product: CASSQDGTGGIQETQYF.

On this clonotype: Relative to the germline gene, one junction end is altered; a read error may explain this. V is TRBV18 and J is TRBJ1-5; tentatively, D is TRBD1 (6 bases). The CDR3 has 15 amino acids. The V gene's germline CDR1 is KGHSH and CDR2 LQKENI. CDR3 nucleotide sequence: TGTGCCAACTCACCGGAAGGGGGAGGCAATCAGCCCCAGCATTTT. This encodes CANSPEGGGNQPQHF. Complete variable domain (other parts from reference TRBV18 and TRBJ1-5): NAGVMQNPRHLVRRRGQEARLRCSPMKGHSHVYWYRQLPEEGLKFMVYLQKENIIDESGMPKERFSAEFPKEGPSILRIQQVVRGDSAAYFCANSPEGGGNQPQHFGDGTRLSIL.

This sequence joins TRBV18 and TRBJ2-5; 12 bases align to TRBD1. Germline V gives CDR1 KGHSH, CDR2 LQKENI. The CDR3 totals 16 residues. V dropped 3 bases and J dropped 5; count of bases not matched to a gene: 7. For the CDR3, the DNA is TGTGCCAGCTCACCCGGGACAGGGGGCCGCGAGGAGACCCAGTACTTC. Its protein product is CASSPGTGGREETQYF. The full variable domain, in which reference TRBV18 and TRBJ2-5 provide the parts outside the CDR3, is NAGVMQNPRHLVRRRGQEARLRCSPMKGHSHVYWYRQLPEEGLKFMVYLQKENIIDESGMPKERFSAEFPKEGPSILRIQQVVRGDSAAYFCASSPGTGGREETQYFGPGTRLLVL.

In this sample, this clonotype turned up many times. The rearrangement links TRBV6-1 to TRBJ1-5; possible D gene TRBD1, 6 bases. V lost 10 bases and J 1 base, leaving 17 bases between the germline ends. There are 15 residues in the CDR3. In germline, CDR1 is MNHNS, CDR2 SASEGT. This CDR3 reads CATRSGGRSNQPQHF. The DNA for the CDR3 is TGTGCCACCCGATCGGGGGGCAGAAGCAATCAGCCCCAGCATTTT.

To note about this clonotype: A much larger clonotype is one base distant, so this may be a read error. CDR3 amino acids: CASSGSGTGGSSFQGCNSPLHF. The CDR3 DNA follows: TGTGCCAGCAGTGGTTCCGGGACAGGGGGCTCATCTTTCCAGGGATGTAATTCACCCCTCCACTTT. This chain connects TRBV28 to TRBJ1-6; TRBD1 matches 12 bases. CDR3 length equals 22 residues. V was pared by 5 bases and J by 6 bases, with 23 bases of the junction left unmatched. Germline CDR1 and CDR2: MDHEN and SYDVKM. Full variable domain (outside the CDR3, taken from reference TRBV28 and TRBJ1-6): DVKVTQSSRYLVKRTGEKVFLECVQDMDHENMFWYRQDPGLGLRLIYFSYDVKMKEKGDIPEGYSVSREKKERFSLILESASTNQTSMYLCASSGSGTGGSSFQGCNSPLHFGNGTRLTVT.